This passage covers 13 T cell receptor beta chains from one sample sequenced in a study of human T cells and chemical hapten exposure. The total RNA was obtained from whole blood that was not fractionated. From the 5' RACE reads, TCRdb called clonotypes with MiXCR, one entry per CDR3 protein. Of 110,000 or so distinct CDR3 sequences in the sample, roughly 19% are singletons; the top ten hold 2.5% to 3.5%. The receptors originated from a human donor in good health.

For this clonotype: The junction shows a germline mismatch at one end, possibly a read error. The rearrangement links TRBV28 to TRBJ2-7; 7 bases map to TRBD2. Germline V lookup: CDR1 MDHEN, CDR2 SYDVKM. This CDR3 has 19 residues. The CDR3 nucleotides are TGTGCCAGCAGCCCGATGGGGGTGTGGGACGGGCCTAGCGGATTGGAGCAGTCCTTC. Translating gives CASSPMGVWDGPSGLEQSF.

The chain uses TRBV28 and TRBJ2-5; D is possibly TRBD1 or TRBD2 (6 bases each). CDR1 MDHEN and CDR2 SYDVKM come from the germline V gene. The CDR3 sequence is 15 residues long. The germline V and J ends were trimmed by 3 bases and 5 bases, with 16 bases remaining between them. The CDR3 DNA sequence: TGTGCCAGCAGTTTCAGTGGCGGAGGGGGTGAGACCCAGTACTTC. Encoded protein: CASSFSGGGGETQYF.

The sample holds a few counts of this clonotype. CDR3 nucleotide sequence: TGTGCCAGCAGCCCTAGTCTCCATATCCATACGCAGTATTTT. Amino acid sequence: CASSPSLHIHTQYF. V and J are TRBV7-3 and TRBJ2-3; no clear D gene. CDR1 is SGHTA and CDR2 is FQGTGA in the germline V gene. The CDR3 consists of 14 residues. Trimming cost V 5 bases and J 7 bases, with 16 bases left between them.

This clonotype turned up a few times. V usage is TRBV7-6 and J usage is TRBJ2-1; possibly TRBD1 or TRBD2 for D (7 bases each). The CDR3 totals 20 residues. Germline-derived CDR1 and CDR2 are SGHVS and FNYEAQ. Deletions cut 2 bases from V and 0 bases from J, with 23 bases between. The CDR3 DNA sequence: TGTGCCAGCAGCTTAACAGGGGTTTCTAGCGGTGCCTCCTCCTACAATGAGCAGTTCTTC. Protein product: CASSLTGVSSGASSYNEQFF.

The rearrangement uses TRBV20-1 and TRBJ2-7; D is tentatively TRBD1 or TRBD2 (6 bases each). Germline-derived CDR1 and CDR2 are DFQATT and SNEGSKA (reference sequence). The CDR3 length is 17 residues. Trimming removed 0 bases at V and 0 bases at J, with 18 bases between. This CDR3 is CSARDLTGGRSSYEQYF. The CDR3 nucleotides read TGCAGTGCTAGAGATCTCACCGGGGGCAGGAGCTCCTACGAGCAGTACTTC.

This clonotype was found a few times. The J gene is TRBJ2-7, the V gene TRBV6-6; a possible D gene is TRBD1 (6 bases). CDR1 and CDR2 from the germline V gene are MNHNY and SVGAGI (reference sequence). V was pared by 6 bases and J by 5 bases, with 14 bases between. The CDR3 runs to 13 residues. The CDR3 sequence is CASSPPRGDEQYF. The CDR3 DNA reads as TGTGCCAGCAGCCCTCCCAGGGGTGACGAGCAGTACTTC.

This clonotype was observed at least ten times. The chain links TRBV2 to TRBJ1-6; a possible D gene is TRBD1 (6 bases). Trimming took off 7 bases at V and 10 bases at J, with 23 bases between the two ends. The CDR3 totals 16 residues. Per the germline V gene, CDR1 is SNHLY and CDR2 is FYNNEI. The CDR3 DNA reads as TGTGCCAGCATCGAGGACAGCGGTCGAGTGAAGTCACCCCTCCACTTT. Translation gives CASIEDSGRVKSPLHF.

J is TRBJ1-5 and V is TRBV24-1, with D perhaps matching TRBD1 (5 bases). Germline V gives CDR1 KGHDR, CDR2 SFDVKD. This CDR3 comprises 14 residues. V dropped 4 bases and J dropped 4 bases, with 10 bases sitting between them. Written as DNA, the CDR3 is TGTGCCACCAGTGAACCGGGACCAAATCAGCCCCAGCATTTT. Translation gives CATSEPGPNQPQHF.

This chain uses TRBV2 with TRBJ2-7; D is ambiguous. V lost 5 bases to trimming and J lost 4 bases, with 3 bases between them. From germline, CDR1 is SNHLY and CDR2 FYNNEI. This CDR3 is built from 10 residues. The CDR3 sequence is CASSRYEQYF. CDR3 DNA sequence: TGTGCCAGCAGTCGGTACGAGCAGTACTTC.

This clonotype has a handful of counts. V gene TRBV6-2 or TRBV6-3 combines with J gene TRBJ1-5; the D gene is possibly TRBD1 (6 bases). The germline V gene has CDR1 MNHEY and CDR2 SVGEGT. The V and J ends lost 0 bases and 7 bases respectively, with 16 bases between them. The CDR3 is 16 residues long. CDR3 in DNA: TGTGCCAGCAGTTACTCGTGGGGGGCTCTGGGGCAGCCCCAGCATTTT. Translated: CASSYSWGALGQPQHF.

The chain links TRBV28 to TRBJ2-7; 8 bases are a match to TRBD1. The germline CDR1 and CDR2 sequences are MDHEN and SYDVKM. After removal of 6 bases from V and 3 bases from J, the junction contained 16 bases not matched to a gene. This CDR3 is 17 amino acids long. The CDR3 reads CASRLPLGSGGVYEQYF. The CDR3 nucleotides read TGTGCCAGCAGACTTCCCCTCGGGTCAGGGGGCGTCTACGAGCAGTACTTC.

The chain recombines TRBV28 with TRBJ2-1; D might be TRBD1 (5 bases). Germline CDR1 reads MDHEN; CDR2 reads SYDVKM. The V end lost 6 bases, the J end lost 3 bases, and 18 bases lay between the germline ends. The CDR3 is made up of 16 amino acids. The CDR3 DNA follows: TGTGCCAGCAGAGTCTCCCACAGGACATTCTACAATGAGCAGTTCTTC. Protein product: CASRVSHRTFYNEQFF.

The V gene is TRBV12-3 or TRBV12-4, the J gene TRBJ2-1, with 8 bases identical to TRBD2. V gave up 4 bases and J gave up 3 bases; unmatched junction bases: 11. The length of the CDR3 is 17 residues. In nucleotides, the CDR3 is TGTGCCAGCAGTTACGGCGGGAGGAAAGCCCTCTACAATGAGCAGTTCTTC. This encodes CASSYGGRKALYNEQFF.